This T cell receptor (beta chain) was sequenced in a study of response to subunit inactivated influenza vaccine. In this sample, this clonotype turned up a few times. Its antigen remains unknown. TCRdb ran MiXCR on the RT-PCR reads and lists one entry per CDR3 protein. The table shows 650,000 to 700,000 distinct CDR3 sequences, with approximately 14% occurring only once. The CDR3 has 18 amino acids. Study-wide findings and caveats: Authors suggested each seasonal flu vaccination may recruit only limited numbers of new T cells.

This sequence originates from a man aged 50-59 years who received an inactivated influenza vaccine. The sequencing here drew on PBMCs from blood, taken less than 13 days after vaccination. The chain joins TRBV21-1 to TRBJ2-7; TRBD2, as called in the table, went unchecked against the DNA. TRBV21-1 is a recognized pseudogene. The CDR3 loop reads CASRQSPRLAGSSGEQYF. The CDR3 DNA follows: TGTGCCAGCAGACAAAGTCCGAGACTAGCGGGTTCGAGTGGGGAGCAGTACTTC.